This record covers a single TCR beta chain. Its antigen remains undetermined. No qualities accompany the bases; no much larger clone lies one base away. Library preparation employed the immunoSEQ multiplex PCR assay. TCR beta CDR3 sequencing was performed on DNA from the cultured, isolated CD4+ T cells. On the authors' methods: Non-productive TCR sequences were removed and reads were trimmed to the CDR3 region, keeping CDR3s of at least 7 amino acids. The MANAFEST web app was used to identify antigen-specific clonotypes by comparing expansion in peptide wells with expansion in reference cultures. For clones to be considered positive, expansion at FDR<0.05 versus reference and all other wells, an odds ratio above 5, and a frequency above 0.1% in two replicate wells were required. Clonotypes significantly expanded in SARS-CoV-2 spike wells and in at least one common cold coronavirus spike condition were defined as cross-reactive. Using the stringdist R package, CDR3 similarity was measured by Levenshtein distance, and unrooted trees were constructed with ape in R 3.6.1. TCRdb provides this immuneACCESS table in a form limited to in-frame rearrangements. Some clones are lacking; in checked studies, under half of them reflect an unresolved V gene, and why the rest are absent is not known. The V and J calls and clone size were taken over from that table, and D and trimming were inferred from the DNA. In this sample the table shows 55,000 to 80,000 clones, 80% of which occur a single time. 12% of the sample comes from the top ten.

This entry comes from a study of vaccination effects on CD4 cells after COVID-19 (dated by TCRdb to the early 2020s). With regard to the full study: Each participant received two doses of an mRNA SARS-CoV-2 vaccine, either BNT162b2 or mRNA-1273. Cultures from other donors in the study were sequenced with the Oncomine TCR Beta short-read assay on an Illumina iSeq 100. A total of around eleven COVID-19 convalescent patients and several SARS-CoV-2-naive healthy vaccine recipients were included in the full study. In both COVID-19 convalescent patients and infection-naive vaccine recipients, the study compared SARS-CoV-2 spike-specific CD4+ TCR repertoires from before mRNA vaccination with those from after it.

To identify antigen-specific CD4+ T cell clonotypes by their expansion, the ViraFEST assay first stimulated PBMC with viral peptide pools and then applied TCR sequencing. After around eleven days of culture, CD4+ T cells were isolated with the EasySep CD4+ T cell isolation kit. Healthy vaccine recipients had no prior SARS-CoV-2 infection, confirmed by negative nucleocapsid antibodies before and after vaccination. Each well held around 1.9 million PBMC cultured in IMDM containing roughly 4.9% human AB serum, around 9.3 IU/ml IL-2 and gentamicin, along with 10 ug/ml peptides. On days 3 and 7, half of the culture medium was replaced with fresh IL-2-containing medium. Unless noted otherwise, every peptide stimulation condition was grown in triplicate wells. Using Ficoll-Paque Plus gradient centrifugation, PBMC were separated from whole blood and then either used fresh or cryopreserved at -140C. The spike proteins of SARS-CoV-2 and of the common cold coronaviruses HCoV-NL63, HCoV-OC43 and HCoV-229E were spanned by overlapping peptide pools. The QIAamp micro DNA kit was used to extract genomic DNA from the cultured CD4+ T cells.

The research as a whole found: Only a small number of convalescent patients were included, and no early post-infection timepoints were available, which limited the study. Clones induced by infection and clones induced by vaccination both contracted markedly at late timepoints after vaccination, which fits with T cell responses waning over time. Among healthy vaccine recipients, nearly all vaccine-induced clones were SARS-CoV-2 mono-reactive, and just 1 of 255 was cross-reactive with common cold coronaviruses.

V loses 7 bases of germline sequence and J loses 1 base, and the interval between the two ends is 10 bases. The germline V gene provides CDR1 ENHRY and CDR2 SYGVKD. Counted from cysteine to phenylalanine, this CDR3 has 13 amino acids. Only CDR3 DNA remains: 39 bases, in frame from the first base. Rearrangement joined TRBV10-3 to TRBJ1-1; TRBD1 is a weak D gene call, 6 bases matching. This clonotype was obtained from a human donor who received a COVID-19 vaccine. The sequences come from CD4+ T cells from PBMCs cultured with SARS-CoV-2 spike peptides, collected before COVID-19 vaccination. The cell subset or site label on this specimen signifies: SARS-CoV-2 spike overlapping peptide pool stimulation. The DNA sequence reads TGTGCCATCATCGGACAGCCGAACACTGAAGCTTTCTTT. Translated, this is CAIIGQPNTEAFF.